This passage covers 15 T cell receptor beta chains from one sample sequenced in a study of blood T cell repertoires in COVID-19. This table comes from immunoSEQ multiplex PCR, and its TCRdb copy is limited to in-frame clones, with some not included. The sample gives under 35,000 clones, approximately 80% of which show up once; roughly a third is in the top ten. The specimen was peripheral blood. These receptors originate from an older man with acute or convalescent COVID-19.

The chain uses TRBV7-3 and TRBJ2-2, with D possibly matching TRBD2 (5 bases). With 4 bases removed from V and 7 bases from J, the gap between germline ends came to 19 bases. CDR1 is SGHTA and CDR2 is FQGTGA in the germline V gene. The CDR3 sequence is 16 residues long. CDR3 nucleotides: TGTGCCAGCAGCTCACTCGGGCCCGGGAACGGCGGGGAGCTGTTTTTT. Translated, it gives CASSSLGPGNGGELFF.

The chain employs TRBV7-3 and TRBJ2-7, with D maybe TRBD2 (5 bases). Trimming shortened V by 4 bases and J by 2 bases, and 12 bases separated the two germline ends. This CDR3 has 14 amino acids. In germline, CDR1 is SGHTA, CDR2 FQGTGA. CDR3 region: CASSSSGSPYEQYF. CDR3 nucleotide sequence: TGTGCCAGCAGCTCGAGCGGATCCCCCTACGAGCAGTACTTC.

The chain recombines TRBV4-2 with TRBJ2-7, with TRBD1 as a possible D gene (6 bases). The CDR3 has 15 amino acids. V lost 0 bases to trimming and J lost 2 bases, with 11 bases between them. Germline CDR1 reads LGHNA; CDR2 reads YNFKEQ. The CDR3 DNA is TGTGCCAGCAGCCAAGAAACCGGACAGACCTACGAGCAGTACTTC. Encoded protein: CASSQETGQTYEQYF.

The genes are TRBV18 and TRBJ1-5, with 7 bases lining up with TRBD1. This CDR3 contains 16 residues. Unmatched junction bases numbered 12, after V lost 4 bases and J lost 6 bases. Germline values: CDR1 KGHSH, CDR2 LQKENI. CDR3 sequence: CASSLLGQAGTQPQHF. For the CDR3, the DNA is TGTGCCAGCTCACTTCTCGGACAGGCGGGGACTCAGCCCCAGCATTTT.

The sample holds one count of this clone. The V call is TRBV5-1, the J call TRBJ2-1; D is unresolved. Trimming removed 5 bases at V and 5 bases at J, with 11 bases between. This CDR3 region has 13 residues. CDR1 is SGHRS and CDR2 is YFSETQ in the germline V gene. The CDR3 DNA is TGCGCCAGCAGTCGAACGGCGGACAATGAGCAGTTCTTC. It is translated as CASSRTADNEQFF.

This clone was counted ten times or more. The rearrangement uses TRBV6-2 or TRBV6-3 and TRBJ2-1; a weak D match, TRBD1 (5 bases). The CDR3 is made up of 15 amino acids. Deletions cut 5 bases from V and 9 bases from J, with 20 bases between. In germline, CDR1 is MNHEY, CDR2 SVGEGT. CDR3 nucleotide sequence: TGTGCCAGCAGTGCATACTCGAGCAGGGCCGGTGAGCAGTTCTTC. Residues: CASSAYSSRAGEQFF.

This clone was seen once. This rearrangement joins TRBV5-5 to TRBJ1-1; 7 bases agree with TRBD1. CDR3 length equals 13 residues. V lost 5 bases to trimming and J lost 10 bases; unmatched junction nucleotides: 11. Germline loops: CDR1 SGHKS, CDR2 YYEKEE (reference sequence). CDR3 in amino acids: CASSPLGTAGAFF. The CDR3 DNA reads TGTGCCAGCAGTCCCTTGGGGACAGCGGGAGCTTTCTTT. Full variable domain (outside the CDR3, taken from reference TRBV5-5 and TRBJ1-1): DAGVTQSPTHLIKTRGQQVTLRCSPISGHKSVSWYQQVLGQGPQFIFQYYEKEERGRGNFPDRFSARQFPNYSSELNVNALLLGDSALYLCASSPLGTAGAFFGQGTRLTVV.

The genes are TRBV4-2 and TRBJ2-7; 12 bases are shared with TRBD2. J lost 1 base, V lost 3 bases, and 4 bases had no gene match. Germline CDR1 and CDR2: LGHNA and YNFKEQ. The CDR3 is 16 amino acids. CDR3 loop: CASSHAGLAGSYEQYF. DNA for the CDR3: TGTGCCAGCAGCCACGCCGGACTAGCGGGATCCTACGAGCAGTACTTC.

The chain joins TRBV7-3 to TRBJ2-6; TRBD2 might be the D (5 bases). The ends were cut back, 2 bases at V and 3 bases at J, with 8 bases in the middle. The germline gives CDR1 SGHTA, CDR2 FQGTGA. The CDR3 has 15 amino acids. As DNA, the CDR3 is TGTGCCAGCAGCTTAGGAGGTGGTGGGGCCAACGTCCTGACTTTC. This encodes CASSLGGGGANVLTF.

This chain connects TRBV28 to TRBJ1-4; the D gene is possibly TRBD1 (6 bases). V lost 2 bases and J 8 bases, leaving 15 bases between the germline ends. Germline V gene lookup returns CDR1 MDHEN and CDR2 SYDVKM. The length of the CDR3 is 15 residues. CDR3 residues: CASSLQQGGREKLFF. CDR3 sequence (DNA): TGTGCCAGCAGTTTACAACAGGGAGGGAGGGAAAAACTGTTTTTT.

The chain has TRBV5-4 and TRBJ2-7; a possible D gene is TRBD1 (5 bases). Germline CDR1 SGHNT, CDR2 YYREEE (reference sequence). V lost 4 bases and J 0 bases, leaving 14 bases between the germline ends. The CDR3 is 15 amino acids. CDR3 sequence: CASSIHPDISYEQYF. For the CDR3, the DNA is TGTGCCAGCAGCATCCACCCGGACATCTCCTACGAGCAGTACTTC.

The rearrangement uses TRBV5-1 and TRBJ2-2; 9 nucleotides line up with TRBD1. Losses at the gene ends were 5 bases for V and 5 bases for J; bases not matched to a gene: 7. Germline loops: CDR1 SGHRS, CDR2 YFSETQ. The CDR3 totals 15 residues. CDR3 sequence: CASSLRTGATGELFF. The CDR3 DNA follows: TGCGCCAGCAGTCTCCGGACAGGGGCGACCGGGGAGCTGTTTTTT.

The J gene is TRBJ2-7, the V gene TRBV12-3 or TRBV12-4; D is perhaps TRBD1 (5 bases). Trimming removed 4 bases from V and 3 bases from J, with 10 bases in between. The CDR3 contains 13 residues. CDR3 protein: CASSSGISYEQYF. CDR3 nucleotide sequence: TGTGCCAGCAGTTCAGGGATTAGCTACGAGCAGTACTTC.

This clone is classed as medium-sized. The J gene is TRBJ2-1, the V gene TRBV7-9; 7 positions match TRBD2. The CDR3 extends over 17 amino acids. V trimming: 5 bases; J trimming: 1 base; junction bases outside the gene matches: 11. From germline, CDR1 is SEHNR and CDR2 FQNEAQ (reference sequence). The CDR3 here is CASSLPLRGRSYNEQFF. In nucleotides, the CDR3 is TGTGCCAGCAGCCTTCCTCTACGCGGGAGATCCTACAATGAGCAGTTCTTC.

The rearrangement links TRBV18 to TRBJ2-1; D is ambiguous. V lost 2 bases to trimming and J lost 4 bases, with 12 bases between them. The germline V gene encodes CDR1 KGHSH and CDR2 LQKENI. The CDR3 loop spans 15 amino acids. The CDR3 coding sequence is TGTGCCAGCTCACCAACCGCAACTTCTTACAATGAGCAGTTCTTC. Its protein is CASSPTATSYNEQFF.